Each of the 9 T cell receptor beta chains below was sequenced from the same sample in a study of cytomegalovirus exposure and HLA in healthy donors. Both 60 Vbeta primers and 13 Jbeta primers went into the PCR. Profiling relied on immunoSEQ multiplex PCR, and the TCRdb table lists in-frame clones only, not all of them. The sample lists 59,000 or so clones; roughly 87% were seen once. Sequencing was carried out using PBMCs. The source of these receptors is a female donor in good health and CMV-seronegative.

The V gene is TRBV7-3, the J gene TRBJ2-1; maybe TRBD2 (5 bases). The germline V and J ends were trimmed by 5 bases and 10 bases, with 6 bases remaining between them. The length of the CDR3 is 10 residues. Germline V gene data show CDR1 as SGHTA and CDR2 as FQGTGA. In DNA, the CDR3 is TGTGCCAGCAGCCCTAGCGAGCAGTTCTTC. This codes for CASSPSEQFF. The whole variable domain, filled in from reference TRBV7-3 and TRBJ2-1, reads GAGVSQTPSNKVTEKGKYVELRCDPISGHTALYWYRQSLGQGPEFLIYFQGTGAADDSGLPNDRFFAVRPEGSVSTLKIQRTERGDSAVYLCASSPSEQFFGPGTRLTVL.

The V call is TRBV7-9, the J call TRBJ1-1; TRBD1 aligns across 9 bases. With V trimmed by 5 bases and J by 5 bases, 9 bases remained unmatched. This CDR3 has 15 amino acids. Germline assignment: CDR1 SEHNR and CDR2 FQNEAQ (reference sequence). The DNA for the CDR3 is TGTGCCAGCAGCCCTGTACGACAGGGGGTTACTGAAGCTTTCTTT. Its protein is CASSPVRQGVTEAFF. The full variable domain, with the rest looked up from reference TRBV7-9 and TRBJ1-1, is DTGVSQNPRHKITKRGQNVTFRCDPISEHNRLYWYRQTLGQGPEFLTYFQNEAQLEKSRLLSDRFSAERPKGSFSTLEIQRTEQGDSAMYLCASSPVRQGVTEAFFGQGTRLTVV.

This clone was observed a single time. The chain employs TRBV5-1 and TRBJ2-1; TRBD2 matches at 9 bases. CDR1 is SGHRS and CDR2 is YFSETQ in the germline V gene. The CDR3 has 16 amino acids. V was clipped by 2 bases and J by 6 bases; unmatched bases: 9. CDR3: CASSLSGAGGINEQFF. DNA of the CDR3: TGCGCCAGCAGCTTATCAGGAGCGGGAGGAATCAATGAGCAGTTCTTC.

The rearrangement uses TRBV4-2 and TRBJ2-2; 7 nucleotides line up with TRBD2. This CDR3 has 15 residues. Germline V gene sequence: CDR1 LGHNA, CDR2 YNFKEQ. The junction had 12 bases not matched to a gene; V was cut back by 6 bases and J by 8 bases. The CDR3 loop reads CASSPGTMVVGELFF. Written as DNA, the CDR3 is TGTGCCAGCAGTCCCGGGACTATGGTCGTGGGGGAGCTGTTTTTT.

This chain links TRBV6-6 with TRBJ2-1, with D perhaps TRBD1 (5 bases). Trimming took 2 bases from V and 6 from J, leaving 8 bases between them. The CDR3 sequence is 13 residues long. Germline V gene sequence: CDR1 MNHNY, CDR2 SVGAGI (reference sequence). The CDR3 bases are TGTGCCAGCAGTTACGGGGCAGCCAATGAGCAGTTCTTC. This sequence encodes CASSYGAANEQFF.

The chain is built from TRBV18 and TRBJ2-6, with D possibly being TRBD2 (5 bases). This CDR3 is 15 amino acids long. Germline V gives CDR1 KGHSH, CDR2 LQKENI. Deletions cut 3 bases from V and 0 bases from J, with 6 bases between. The CDR3 nucleotides read TGTGCCAGCTCACCCCGGGGCTCTGGGGCCAACGTCCTGACTTTC. This gives the protein CASSPRGSGANVLTF.

This clone came up a few times. This rearrangement joins TRBV6-6 to TRBJ2-3; 9 bases agree with TRBD1. CDR3 size: 16 residues. J gave up 4 bases and V 4 bases, and 9 bases lay outside the gene matches. Per germline, CDR1 MNHNY and CDR2 SVGAGI (reference sequence). The CDR3 is CASSSPLDRGADTQYF. DNA for the CDR3: TGTGCCAGCAGTTCACCTTTGGACAGGGGCGCAGATACGCAGTATTTT.

This clone was detected a few times. This sequence joins TRBV7-9 and TRBJ2-2, with 7 bases fitting TRBD1. V lost 5 bases and J lost 3; bases outside the gene matches: 12. CDR1 and CDR2 from the germline V gene are SEHNR and FQNEAQ (reference sequence). This CDR3 is built from 17 residues. CDR3 in DNA: TGTGCCAGCAGCCCTGGTCCGGGACAGAGAGACACCGGGGAGCTGTTTTTT. Translation gives CASSPGPGQRDTGELFF.

In this sample, this clone turned up a few times. The chain is built from TRBV4-1 and TRBJ1-5; tentatively, D is TRBD1 (6 bases). V lost 0 bases, J lost 0 bases, and 12 bases lay in between. The CDR3 loop spans 17 amino acids. Germline-derived CDR1 and CDR2 are MGHRA and YSYEKL. The CDR3 nucleotides read TGCGCCAGCAGCCAAGACGCGCAGGGGAGTAGCAATCAGCCCCAGCATTTT. Its translation is CASSQDAQGSSNQPQHF.